The source of this T cell receptor beta chain is a study of molecular identifiers for immune sequencing clone quantification. It was with previously described methods and listed TCR primers that bulk TCR libraries were made. TCRdb used MiXCR to reprocess the PCR reads, holding one entry per CDR3 protein. The sample records some 96,000 distinct CDR3 sequences, more than 20% being singletons. The receptor comes from a human donor in good health. Some libraries in this study had Jurkat cell RNA spiked in. The source material was naive CD8+ T cells from blood, with Jurkat cell RNA spiked in. Subset here: FACS-sorted CD8+CD4-CCR7+CD45RA+ naive T cells.

The CDR3 reads CSTGQGTGRGTQYF. The CDR3 DNA follows: TGCAGTACTGGACAGGGGACAGGACGTGGCACGCAGTATTTT. The chain combines TRBV20-1 with TRBJ2-3, with TRBD1 matching over 9 bases. The junction had 15 bases not matched to a gene; V was cut back by 8 bases and J by 9 bases. CDR3 length: 14 amino acids. Germline values: CDR1 DFQATT, CDR2 SNEGSKA (reference sequence).